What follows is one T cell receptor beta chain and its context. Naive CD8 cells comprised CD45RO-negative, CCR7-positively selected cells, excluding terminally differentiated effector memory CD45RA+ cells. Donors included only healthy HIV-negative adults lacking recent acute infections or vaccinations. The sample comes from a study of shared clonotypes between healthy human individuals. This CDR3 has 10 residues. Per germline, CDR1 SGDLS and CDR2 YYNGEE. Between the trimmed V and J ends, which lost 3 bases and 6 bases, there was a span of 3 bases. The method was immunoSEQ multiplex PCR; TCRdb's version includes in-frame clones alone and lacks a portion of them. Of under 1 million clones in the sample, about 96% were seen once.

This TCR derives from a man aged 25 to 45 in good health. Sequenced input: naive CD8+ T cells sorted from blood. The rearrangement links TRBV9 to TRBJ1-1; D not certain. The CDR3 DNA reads TGTGCCAGCAGCGGATCTGAAGCTTTCTTT. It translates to CASSGSEAFF.